The clone carrying this T cell receptor (beta chain) was picked up a small number of times. Preparation of the TCRbeta library used unique molecular identifiers. In TCRdb, the PCR reads were re-called with MiXCR into one record per CDR3 protein. The table shows about 500,000 distinct CDR3 sequences, with less than 35% occurring only once. The sample is drawn from a study of T-cell reconstitution after alpha-beta-depleted transplantation in children. The V end lost 2 bases, the J end lost 1 base, and 7 bases lay between the germline ends. Germline V CDR1 and CDR2: SGHTA, FQGTGA. The CDR3 has 14 residues.

The sequences come from PBMCs from the stem cell graft donor, collected from the stem cell graft. The sequence was collected from a human donor who donated a stem cell graft to a child with aplastic anemia. This rearrangement joins TRBV7-3 to TRBJ2-3; D gene uncertain. The CDR3 loop is CASSLDPRTDTQYF. For the CDR3, the DNA is TGTGCCAGCAGCTTAGACCCCCGCACAGATACGCAGTATTTT.